In this sample, the clone carrying this T cell receptor (beta chain) turned up many times. Antigen specificity is unknown. These data originate in a study of T cells after yellow fever vaccination. Study outcomes and limitations: Secondary responses were weaker yet peaked faster, day 5 versus 15. Clonotypes appearing in both CD4 and CD8 compartments existed, and their share was small. Any FACS-sorted repertoire could hold abundant clonotypes that contaminate it from the bulk population.

Production of TCR cDNA was by 5'RACE template switching, which also added a universal primer site and UMIs. In TCRdb, the 5' RACE reads were re-called with MiXCR into one record per CDR3 protein. The sample lists under 250,000 distinct CDR3 sequences, 3% to 3.5% occurring once. V lost 3 bases to trimming and J lost 4 bases; unmatched junction nucleotides: 5. The CDR3 has 15 residues. CDR1 and CDR2 (germline): SGHRS, YFSETQ. The sample consisted of CD4+ T cells sorted from PBMCs, taken 10 days after the yellow fever booster vaccination. The chain recombines TRBV5-1 with TRBJ1-4; the match to TRBD1 covers 8 bases. This clonotype originated in a man aged 18 to 30 who received the YFV17D yellow fever vaccine. This CDR3 reads CASSSGQGSNEKLFF. The CDR3 bases are TGCGCCAGCAGCTCTGGACAGGGAAGTAATGAAAAACTGTTTTTT.